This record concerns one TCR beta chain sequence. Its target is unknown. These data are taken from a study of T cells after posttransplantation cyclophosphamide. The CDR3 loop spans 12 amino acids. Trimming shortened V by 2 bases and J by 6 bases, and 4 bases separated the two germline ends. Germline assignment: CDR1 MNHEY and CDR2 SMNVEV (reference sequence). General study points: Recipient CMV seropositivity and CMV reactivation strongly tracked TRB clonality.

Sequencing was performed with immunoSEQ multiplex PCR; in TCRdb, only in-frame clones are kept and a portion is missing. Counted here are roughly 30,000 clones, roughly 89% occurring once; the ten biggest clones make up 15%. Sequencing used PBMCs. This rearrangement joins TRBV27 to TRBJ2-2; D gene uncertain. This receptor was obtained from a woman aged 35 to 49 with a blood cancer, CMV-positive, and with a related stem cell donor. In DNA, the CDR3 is TGTGCCAGCAGTTTACCTGCCGGGGAGCTGTTTTTT. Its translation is CASSLPAGELFF.